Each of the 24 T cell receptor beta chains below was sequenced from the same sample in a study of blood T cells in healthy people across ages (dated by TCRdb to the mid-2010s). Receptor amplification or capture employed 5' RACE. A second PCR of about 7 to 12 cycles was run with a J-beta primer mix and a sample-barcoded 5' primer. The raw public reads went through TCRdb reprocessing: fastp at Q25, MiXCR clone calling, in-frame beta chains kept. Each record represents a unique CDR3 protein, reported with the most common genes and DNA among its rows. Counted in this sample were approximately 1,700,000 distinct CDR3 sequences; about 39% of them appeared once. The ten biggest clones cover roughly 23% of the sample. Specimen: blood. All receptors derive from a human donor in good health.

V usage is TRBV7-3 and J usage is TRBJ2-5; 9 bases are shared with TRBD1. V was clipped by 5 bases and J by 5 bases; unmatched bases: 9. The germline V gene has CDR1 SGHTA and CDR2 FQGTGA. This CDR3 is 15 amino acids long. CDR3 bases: TGTGCCAGCAGCCCCGGACAGGGGTTAAGGGAGACCCAGTACTTC. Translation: CASSPGQGLRETQYF.

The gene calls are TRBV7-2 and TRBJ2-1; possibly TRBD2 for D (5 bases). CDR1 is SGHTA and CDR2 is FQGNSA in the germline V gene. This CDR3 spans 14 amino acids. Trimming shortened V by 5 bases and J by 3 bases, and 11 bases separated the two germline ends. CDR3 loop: CASSEGAGYNEQFF. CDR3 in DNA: TGTGCCAGCAGCGAGGGCGCGGGCTACAATGAGCAGTTCTTC.

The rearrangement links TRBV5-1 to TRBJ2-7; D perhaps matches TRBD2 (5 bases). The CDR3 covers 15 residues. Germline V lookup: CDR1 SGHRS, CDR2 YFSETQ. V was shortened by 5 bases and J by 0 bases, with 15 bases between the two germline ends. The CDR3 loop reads CASRLEASTSYEQYF. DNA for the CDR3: TGCGCCAGCAGGCTGGAGGCCTCCACCTCCTACGAGCAGTACTTC.

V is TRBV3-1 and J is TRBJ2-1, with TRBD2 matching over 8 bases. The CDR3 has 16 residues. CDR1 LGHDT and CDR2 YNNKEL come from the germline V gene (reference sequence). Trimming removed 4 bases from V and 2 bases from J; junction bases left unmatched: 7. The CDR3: CASSPDSGNPYNEQFF. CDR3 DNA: TGTGCCAGCAGCCCTGATAGCGGGAACCCCTACAATGAGCAGTTCTTC.

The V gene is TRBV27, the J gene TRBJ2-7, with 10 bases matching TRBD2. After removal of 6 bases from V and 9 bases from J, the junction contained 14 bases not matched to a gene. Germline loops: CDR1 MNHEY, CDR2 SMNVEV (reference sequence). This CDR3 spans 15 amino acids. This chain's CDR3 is CASSLGRSGGARQYF. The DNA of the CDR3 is TGTGCCAGCAGCCTCGGGAGAAGCGGGGGGGCCAGGCAGTACTTC.

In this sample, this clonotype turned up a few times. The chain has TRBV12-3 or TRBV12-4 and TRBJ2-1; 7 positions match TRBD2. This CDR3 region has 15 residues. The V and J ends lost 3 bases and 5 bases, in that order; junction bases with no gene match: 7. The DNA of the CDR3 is TGTGCCAGCAGTTTTGGGGGGGTGAAGGACAATGAGCAGTTCTTC. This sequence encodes CASSFGGVKDNEQFF.

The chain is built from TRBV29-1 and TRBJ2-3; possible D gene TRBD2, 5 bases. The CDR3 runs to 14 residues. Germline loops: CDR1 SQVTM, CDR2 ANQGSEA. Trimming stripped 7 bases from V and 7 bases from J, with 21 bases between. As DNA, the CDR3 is TGCAGCGGACCAAAGAGGCAGCCCGGGAATACGCAGTATTTT. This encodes CSGPKRQPGNTQYF.

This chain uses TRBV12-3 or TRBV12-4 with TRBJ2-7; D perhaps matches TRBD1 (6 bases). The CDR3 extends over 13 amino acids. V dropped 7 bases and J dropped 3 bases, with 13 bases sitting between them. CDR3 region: CASTKGVRYEQYF. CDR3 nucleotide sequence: TGTGCCAGCACCAAGGGGGTCCGCTACGAGCAGTACTTC.

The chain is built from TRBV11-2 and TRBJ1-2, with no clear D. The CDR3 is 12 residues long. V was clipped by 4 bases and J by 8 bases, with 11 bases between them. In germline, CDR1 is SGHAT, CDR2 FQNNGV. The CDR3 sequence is CASSSCTGGYTF. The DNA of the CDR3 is TGTGCCAGCAGCTCTTGCACGGGGGGCTACACCTTC.

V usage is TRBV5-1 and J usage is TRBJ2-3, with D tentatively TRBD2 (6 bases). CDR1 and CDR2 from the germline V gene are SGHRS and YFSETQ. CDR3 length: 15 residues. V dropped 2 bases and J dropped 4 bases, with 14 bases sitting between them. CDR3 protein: CASSFGGLAADTQYF. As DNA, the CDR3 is TGCGCCAGCAGCTTCGGAGGGCTAGCTGCAGATACGCAGTATTTT.

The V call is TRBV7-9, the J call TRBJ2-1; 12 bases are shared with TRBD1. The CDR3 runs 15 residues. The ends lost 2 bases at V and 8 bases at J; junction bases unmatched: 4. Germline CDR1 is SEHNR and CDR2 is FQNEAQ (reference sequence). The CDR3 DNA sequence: TGTGCCAGCAGCTTATCGGGACAGGGGGCGTATGAGCAGTTCTTC. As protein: CASSLSGQGAYEQFF.

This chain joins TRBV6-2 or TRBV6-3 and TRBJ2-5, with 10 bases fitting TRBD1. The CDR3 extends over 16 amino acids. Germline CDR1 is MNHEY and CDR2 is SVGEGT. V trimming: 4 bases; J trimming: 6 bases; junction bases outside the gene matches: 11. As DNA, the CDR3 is TGTGCCAGCAGTTTAACACGGGACAGGGGTCAGCAGACCCAGTACTTC. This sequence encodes CASSLTRDRGQQTQYF.

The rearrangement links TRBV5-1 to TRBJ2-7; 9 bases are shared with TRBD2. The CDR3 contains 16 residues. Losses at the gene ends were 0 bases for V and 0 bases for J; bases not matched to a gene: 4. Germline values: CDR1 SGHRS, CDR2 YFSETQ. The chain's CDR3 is CASSLGVTSGSYEQYF. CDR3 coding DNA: TGCGCCAGCAGCTTGGGGGTGACTAGCGGCTCCTACGAGCAGTACTTC.

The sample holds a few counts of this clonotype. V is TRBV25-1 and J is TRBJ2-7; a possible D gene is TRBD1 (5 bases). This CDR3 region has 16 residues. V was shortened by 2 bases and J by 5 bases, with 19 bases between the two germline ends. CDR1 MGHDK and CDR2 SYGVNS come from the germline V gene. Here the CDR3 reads CASSETQGFFLHEQYF. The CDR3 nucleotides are TGTGCCAGCAGTGAAACGCAGGGTTTCTTTCTTCACGAGCAGTACTTC.

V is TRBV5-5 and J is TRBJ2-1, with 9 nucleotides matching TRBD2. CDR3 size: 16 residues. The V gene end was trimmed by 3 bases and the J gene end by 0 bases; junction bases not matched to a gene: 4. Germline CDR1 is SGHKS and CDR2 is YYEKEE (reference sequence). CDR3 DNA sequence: TGTGCCAGCAGCTCCTTAGCGGGGGTCTCCTACAATGAGCAGTTCTTC. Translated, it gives CASSSLAGVSYNEQFF.

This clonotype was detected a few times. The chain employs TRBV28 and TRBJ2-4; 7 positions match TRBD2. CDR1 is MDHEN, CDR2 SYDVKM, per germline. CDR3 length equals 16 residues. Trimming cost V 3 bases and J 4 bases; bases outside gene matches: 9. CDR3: CASSFRGVRLKNIQYF. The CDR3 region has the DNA TGTGCCAGCAGTTTTCGGGGGGTGAGGCTTAAAAACATTCAGTACTTC.

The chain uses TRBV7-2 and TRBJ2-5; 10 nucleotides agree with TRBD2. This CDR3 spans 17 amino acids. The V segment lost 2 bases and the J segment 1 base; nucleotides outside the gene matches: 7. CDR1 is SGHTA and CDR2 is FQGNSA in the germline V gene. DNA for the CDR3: TGTGCCAGCAGCTTAATGTGGCTAGCGGGGGCCCAAGAGACCCAGTACTTC. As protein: CASSLMWLAGAQETQYF.

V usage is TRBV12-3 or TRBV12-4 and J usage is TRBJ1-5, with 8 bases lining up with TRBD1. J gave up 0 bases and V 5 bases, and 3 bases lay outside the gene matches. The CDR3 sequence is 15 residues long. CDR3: CASSKDRDSNQPQHF. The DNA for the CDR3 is TGTGCCAGCAGTAAGGACAGGGATAGCAATCAGCCCCAGCATTTT.

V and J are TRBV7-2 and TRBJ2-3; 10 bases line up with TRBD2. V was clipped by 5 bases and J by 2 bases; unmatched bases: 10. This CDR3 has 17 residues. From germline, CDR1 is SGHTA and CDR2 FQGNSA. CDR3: CASSVDTAGGLTDTQYF. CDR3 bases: TGTGCCAGCAGCGTTGATACAGCGGGGGGGCTCACAGATACGCAGTATTTT.

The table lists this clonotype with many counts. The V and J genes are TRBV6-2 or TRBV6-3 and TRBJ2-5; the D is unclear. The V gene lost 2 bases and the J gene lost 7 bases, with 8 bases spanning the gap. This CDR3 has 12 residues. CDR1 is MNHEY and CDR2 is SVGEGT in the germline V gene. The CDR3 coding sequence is TGTGCCAGCAGTTACCCAGTGGGGACCCAGTACTTC. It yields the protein CASSYPVGTQYF.

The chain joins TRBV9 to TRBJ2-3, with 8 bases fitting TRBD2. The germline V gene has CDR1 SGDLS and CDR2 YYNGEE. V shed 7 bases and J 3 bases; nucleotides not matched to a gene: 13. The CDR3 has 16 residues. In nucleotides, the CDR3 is TGTGCCAGCTCCCTCGGGGGGGCAGGGGAGACAGATACGCAGTATTTT. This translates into CASSLGGAGETDTQYF. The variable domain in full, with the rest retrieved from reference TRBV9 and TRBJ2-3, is DSGVTQTPKHLITATGQRVTLRCSPRSGDLSVYWYQQSLDQGLQFLIQYYNGEERAKGNILERFSAQQFPDLHSELNLSSLELGDSALYFCASSLGGAGETDTQYFGPGTRLTVL.

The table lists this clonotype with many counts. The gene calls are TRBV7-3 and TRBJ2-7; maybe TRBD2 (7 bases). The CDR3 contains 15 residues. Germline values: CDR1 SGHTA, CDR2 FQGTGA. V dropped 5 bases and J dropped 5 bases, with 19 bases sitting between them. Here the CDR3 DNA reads TGTGCCAGCAGCCCATTTCCCACAGGGAGGGACGAGCAGTACTTC. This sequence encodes CASSPFPTGRDEQYF.

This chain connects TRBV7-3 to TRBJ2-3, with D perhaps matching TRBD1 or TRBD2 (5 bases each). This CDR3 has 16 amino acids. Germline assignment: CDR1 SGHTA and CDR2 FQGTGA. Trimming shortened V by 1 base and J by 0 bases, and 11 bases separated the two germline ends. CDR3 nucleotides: TGTGCCAGCAGCTTAAGTGGGGGATCTAGCACAGATACGCAGTATTTT. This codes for CASSLSGGSSTDTQYF.

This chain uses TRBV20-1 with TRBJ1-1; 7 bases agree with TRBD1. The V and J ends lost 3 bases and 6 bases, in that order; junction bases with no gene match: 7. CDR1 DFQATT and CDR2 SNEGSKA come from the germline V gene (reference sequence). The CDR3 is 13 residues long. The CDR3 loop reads CSASGQDRAEAFF. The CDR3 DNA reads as TGCAGTGCTAGCGGACAGGACCGGGCTGAAGCTTTCTTT.